This is a list of T cell receptor beta chains from one sample in a study of human T cells and chemical hapten exposure. Via MiXCR, TCRdb re-called the RACE reads, giving one row per CDR3 protein. The sample yields around 120,000 distinct CDR3 sequences, 13% seen once. The sequences come from whole blood, collected in connection with sensitization to the hapten diphenylcyclopropenone (DPC). These receptors all come from a woman aged 18-29 years with alopecia areata. Some clones in this sample may be carry-over from other donors' samples. Both conserved end residues are part of each CDR3. Each record gives: J gene, clone size, CDR3 length, V gene, D gene, CDR3 protein, CDR3 DNA. D genes are given only for firm matches. Expanded clones are given a class, and other clones once, few, many or no size at all.

j_call: TRBJ2-3
clone_size: few
cdr3_length: 18
v_call: TRBV20-1
d_call: TRBD2
cdr3_aa: CSASWGGSGGASTDTQYF
cdr3_nt: TGCAGTGCCTCCTGGGGAGGAAGCGGGGGGGCCTCCACAGATACGCAGTATTTT

j_call: TRBJ1-1
clone_size: few
cdr3_length: 15
v_call: TRBV7-8
d_call: .
cdr3_aa: CASSPRTDLNTEAFF
cdr3_nt: TGTGCCAGCAGCCCGAGGACTGATCTGAACACTGAAGCTTTCTTT

j_call: TRBJ2-3
clone_size: few
cdr3_length: 18
v_call: TRBV6-2/TRBV6-3
d_call: .
cdr3_aa: CASSYTPGARIAADTQYF
cdr3_nt: TGTGCCAGCAGTTACACCCCCGGGGCAAGGATTGCGGCAGATACGCAGTATTTT

j_call: TRBJ2-3
clone_size: few
cdr3_length: 17
v_call: TRBV12-5
d_call: TRBD2
cdr3_aa: CASGSGRRGGSTDTQYF
cdr3_nt: TGTGCTAGTGGTTCCGGGCGGCGCGGGGGTAGCACAGATACGCAGTATTTT

j_call: TRBJ2-2
clone_size: few
cdr3_length: 18
v_call: TRBV3-1
d_call: TRBD2
cdr3_aa: CASSPSFGSGGNTGELFF
cdr3_nt: TGTGCCAGCAGCCCCTCGTTCGGTAGCGGGGGGAACACCGGGGAGCTGTTTTTT

j_call: TRBJ2-7
clone_size: many
cdr3_length: 11
v_call: TRBV6-2/TRBV6-3
d_call: .
cdr3_aa: CASRHVYEQYF
cdr3_nt: TGTGCCAGCAGACACGTATACGAGCAGTACTTC

j_call: TRBJ1-2
clone_size: .
cdr3_length: 19
v_call: TRBV28
d_call: TRBD1
cdr3_aa: CASSSYLPLPGQGVHGYTF
cdr3_nt: TGTGCCAGCAGTTCCTACTTACCCCTTCCGGGACAGGGAGTCCATGGCTACACCTTC

j_call: TRBJ1-5
clone_size: few
cdr3_length: 10
v_call: TRBV29-1
d_call: .
cdr3_aa: CSAQGKPQHF
cdr3_nt: TGCAGCGCCCAGGGGAAGCCCCAGCATTTT

j_call: TRBJ2-2
clone_size: .
cdr3_length: 15
v_call: TRBV12-3/TRBV12-4
d_call: .
cdr3_aa: CASSLRGAGTGELFF
cdr3_nt: TGTGCCAGCAGTTTAAGGGGGGCGGGCACCGGGGAGCTGTTTTTT

j_call: TRBJ2-2
clone_size: many
cdr3_length: 17
v_call: TRBV30
d_call: TRBD1
cdr3_aa: CAARRRDRATNTGELFF
cdr3_nt: TGTGCCGCACGACGCCGGGACAGGGCAACGAACACCGGGGAGCTGTTTTTT

j_call: TRBJ2-5
clone_size: many
cdr3_length: 17
v_call: TRBV20-1
d_call: TRBD2
cdr3_aa: CSATKLVGTSGQETQYF
cdr3_nt: TGCAGTGCTACGAAACTAGTTGGGACTAGCGGACAAGAGACCCAGTACTTC

j_call: TRBJ2-2
clone_size: .
cdr3_length: 12
v_call: TRBV7-9
d_call: .
cdr3_aa: CASRTDAGELFF
cdr3_nt: TGTGCCAGCAGAACGGACGCCGGGGAGCTGTTTTTT

j_call: TRBJ2-1
clone_size: few
cdr3_length: 15
v_call: TRBV7-6
d_call: .
cdr3_aa: CASSLSSGTLGEQFF
cdr3_nt: TGTGCCAGCAGCTTAAGTTCCGGGACCCTTGGTGAGCAGTTCTTC

j_call: TRBJ2-3
clone_size: few
cdr3_length: 11
v_call: TRBV7-9
d_call: .
cdr3_aa: CASSTGPPGDF
cdr3_nt: TGTGCCAGCAGCACCGGGCCCCCAGGGGATTTT

j_call: TRBJ2-7
clone_size: .
cdr3_length: 17
v_call: TRBV28
d_call: .
cdr3_aa: CASSHPIARGGEYEQYF
cdr3_nt: TGTGCCAGCAGTCATCCTATTGCTAGGGGCGGCGAATACGAGCAGTACTTC

j_call: TRBJ1-6
clone_size: few
cdr3_length: 16
v_call: TRBV20-1
d_call: .
cdr3_aa: CSAGPPGGSYNSPLHF
cdr3_nt: TGCAGTGCTGGACCTCCCGGGGGCTCCTATAATTCACCCCTCCACTTT

j_call: TRBJ2-1
clone_size: .
cdr3_length: 13
v_call: TRBV10-3
d_call: .
cdr3_aa: CAISGWGNNEQFF
cdr3_nt: TGTGCCATCAGTGGGTGGGGGAACAATGAGCAGTTCTTC

j_call: TRBJ2-7
clone_size: many
cdr3_length: 16
v_call: TRBV18
d_call: TRBD2
cdr3_aa: CASSPPGEGRTYEQYF
cdr3_nt: TGTGCCAGCTCACCACCGGGGGAGGGACGGACCTACGAGCAGTACTTC

j_call: TRBJ2-1
clone_size: few
cdr3_length: 14
v_call: TRBV20-1
d_call: .
cdr3_aa: CSASDGGGYNEQFF
cdr3_nt: TGCAGTGCTAGTGACGGGGGAGGTTACAATGAGCAGTTCTTC

j_call: TRBJ2-7
clone_size: .
cdr3_length: 14
v_call: TRBV9
d_call: .
cdr3_aa: CASSVAWFSYEQYF
cdr3_nt: TGTGCCAGCAGCGTAGCCTGGTTCTCCTACGAGCAGTACTTC

j_call: TRBJ2-2
clone_size: few
cdr3_length: 14
v_call: TRBV7-6
d_call: .
cdr3_aa: CASSLWPHTGELFF
cdr3_nt: TGTGCCAGCAGCTTGTGGCCCCACACCGGGGAGCTGTTTTTT

j_call: TRBJ1-1
clone_size: few
cdr3_length: 15
v_call: TRBV25-1
d_call: .
cdr3_aa: CASSEVGRVNTEAFF
cdr3_nt: TGTGCCAGCAGTGAAGTAGGCAGGGTGAACACTGAAGCTTTCTTT

j_call: TRBJ2-5
clone_size: once
cdr3_length: 15
v_call: TRBV9
d_call: TRBD2
cdr3_aa: CASSPPPGRGETQYF
cdr3_nt: TGTGCCAGCAGCCCCCCACCCGGGAGGGGAGAGACCCAGTACTTC

j_call: TRBJ1-2
clone_size: few
cdr3_length: 16
v_call: TRBV7-9
d_call: TRBD1
cdr3_aa: CASSPIPGQGNYGYTF
cdr3_nt: TGTGCCAGCAGCCCGATACCGGGACAGGGTAACTATGGCTACACCTTC

j_call: TRBJ2-5
clone_size: .
cdr3_length: 16
v_call: TRBV6-2/TRBV6-3
d_call: .
cdr3_aa: CASSYSRTPAGETQYF
cdr3_nt: TGTGCCAGCAGTTACTCTCGGACTCCGGCGGGGGAGACCCAGTACTTC

j_call: TRBJ1-2
clone_size: many
cdr3_length: 15
v_call: TRBV6-2/TRBV6-3
d_call: .
cdr3_aa: CASSYNPGAGHGYTF
cdr3_nt: TGTGCCAGCAGTTATAATCCCGGAGCGGGACATGGCTACACCTTC